This T cell receptor (beta chain) was captured in a study of shared clonotypes between healthy human individuals. Profiled with immunoSEQ multiplex PCR; TCRdb holds only in-frame clones, not every one. The table shows millions of clones, with 85% to 95% occurring only once. Note on this clone: Its cognate antigen is unknown.

Study results and limitations: Across subsets, estimated richness was generally greater for naive than for memory populations. The sampled material consisted only of blood, and tissue repertoires are likely to differ.

The clonotype was recovered from a man between 18 and 35 years old in good health. Some clones in this sample may be carry-over from other donors' samples. Sequenced input: naive CD4+ T cells from PBMCs. Subset indicated: CD45RA+ positively selected.

CDR3 coding DNA: TGTGCCAGCAGCCCCGACAGACTCTACGAGCAGTACTTC. Encoded protein: CASSPDRLYEQYF. This chain uses TRBV7-6 with TRBJ2-7; weak D call: TRBD1 (5 bases). Trimming removed 5 bases from V and 3 bases from J, with 11 bases in between. Germline CDR1 is SGHVS and CDR2 is FNYEAQ. The CDR3 has 13 amino acids.